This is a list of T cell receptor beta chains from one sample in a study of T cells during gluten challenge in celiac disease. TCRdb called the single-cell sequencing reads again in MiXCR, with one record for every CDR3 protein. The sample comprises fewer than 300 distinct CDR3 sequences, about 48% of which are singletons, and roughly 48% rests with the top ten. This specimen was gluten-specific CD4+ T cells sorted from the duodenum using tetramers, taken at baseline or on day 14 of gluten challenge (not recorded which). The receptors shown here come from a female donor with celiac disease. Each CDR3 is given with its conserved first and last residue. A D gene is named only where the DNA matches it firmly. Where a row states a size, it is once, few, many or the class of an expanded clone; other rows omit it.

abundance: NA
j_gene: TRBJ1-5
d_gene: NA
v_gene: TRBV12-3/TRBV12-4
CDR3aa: CATRTAYSNQPQHF
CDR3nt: TGTGCCACACGGACAGCTTATAGCAATCAGCCCCAGCATTTT

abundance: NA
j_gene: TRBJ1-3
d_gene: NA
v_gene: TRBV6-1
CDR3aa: CASSEPGFGLGNTIYF
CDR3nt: TGTGCCAGCAGTGAGCCCGGATTTGGGCTTGGAAACACCATATATTTT

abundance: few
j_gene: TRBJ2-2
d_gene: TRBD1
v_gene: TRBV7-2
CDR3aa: CASSLNGQGAGELFF
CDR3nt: TGTGCCAGCAGCTTGAATGGACAGGGGGCCGGGGAGCTGTTTTTT

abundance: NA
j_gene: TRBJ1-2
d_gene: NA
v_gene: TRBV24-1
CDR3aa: CATSDFQLNYGYTF
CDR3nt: TGTGCCACCAGTGATTTTCAGCTTAACTATGGCTACACCTTC

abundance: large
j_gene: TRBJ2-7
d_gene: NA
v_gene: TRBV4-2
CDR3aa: CASSPYRGGEQYF
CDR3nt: TGTGCCAGCAGCCCGTACAGGGGAGGGGAGCAGTACTTC

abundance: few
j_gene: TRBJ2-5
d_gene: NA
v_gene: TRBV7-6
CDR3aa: CASSFAAQGAEYTQETQYF
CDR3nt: TGTGCCAGCAGCTTTGCTGCGCAAGGGGCCGAGTATACCCAAGAGACCCAGTACTTC

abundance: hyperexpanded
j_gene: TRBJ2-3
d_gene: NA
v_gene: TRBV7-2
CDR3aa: CASSTRHTDTQYF
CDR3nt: TGTGCCAGCAGCACGCGACACACAGATACGCAGTATTTT

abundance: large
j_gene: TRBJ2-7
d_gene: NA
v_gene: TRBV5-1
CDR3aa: CASSFAPQGSEQYF
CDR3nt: TGCGCCAGCAGCTTCGCGCCTCAAGGATCCGAGCAGTACTTC

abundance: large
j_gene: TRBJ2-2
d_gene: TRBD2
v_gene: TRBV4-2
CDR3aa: CASSLSYGLAGDTGELFF
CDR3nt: TGTGCCAGCAGCCTCTCTTATGGACTAGCGGGGGACACCGGGGAGCTGTTTTTT

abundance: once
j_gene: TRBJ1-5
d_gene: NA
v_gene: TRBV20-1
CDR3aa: CSARQGSNQPQHF
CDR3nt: TGCAGTGCTCGGCAGGGTAGCAATCAGCCCCAGCATTTT

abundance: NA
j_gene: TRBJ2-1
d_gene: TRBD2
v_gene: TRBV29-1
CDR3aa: CSVGSLAGWYDEQFF
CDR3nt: TGCAGCGTTGGATCTCTAGCGGGATGGTACGATGAGCAGTTCTTC

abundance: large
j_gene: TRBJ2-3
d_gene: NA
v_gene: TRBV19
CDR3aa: CASTRVGVGTDTQYF
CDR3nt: TGTGCCAGTACCCGGGTGGGGGTAGGCACAGATACGCAGTATTTT

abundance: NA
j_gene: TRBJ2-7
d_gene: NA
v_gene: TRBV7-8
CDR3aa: CASSLAALWVEQYF
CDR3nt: TGTGCCAGCAGCTTAGCGGCGTTATGGGTCGAGCAGTACTTC

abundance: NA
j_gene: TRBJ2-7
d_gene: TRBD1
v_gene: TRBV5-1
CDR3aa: CASSSTGDEQYF
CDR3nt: TGCGCCAGCAGCTCGACAGGGGACGAGCAGTACTTC

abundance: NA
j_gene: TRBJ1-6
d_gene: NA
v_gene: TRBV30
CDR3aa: CAWSVFDSNSPLHF
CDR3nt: TGTGCCTGGAGTGTTTTTGACAGTAATTCACCCCTCCACTTT

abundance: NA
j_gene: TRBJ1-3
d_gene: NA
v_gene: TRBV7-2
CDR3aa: CASSLSAQDGNTIYF
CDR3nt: TGTGCCAGCAGCTTAAGCGCCCAGGACGGAAACACCATATATTTT

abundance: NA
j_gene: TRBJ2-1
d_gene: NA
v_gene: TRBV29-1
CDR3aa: CSVAYSALDNEQFF
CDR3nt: TGCAGCGTGGCTTACAGCGCTCTTGACAATGAGCAGTTCTTC

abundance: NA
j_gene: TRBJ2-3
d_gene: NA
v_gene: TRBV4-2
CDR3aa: CVSSLNSLSTDTQYF
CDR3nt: TGTGTCAGCAGCCTAAACAGTCTTAGCACAGATACGCAGTATTTT

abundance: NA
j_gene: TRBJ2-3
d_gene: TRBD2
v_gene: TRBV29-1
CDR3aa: CSAYGLAGTDTQYF
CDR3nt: TGCAGCGCCTACGGACTAGCGGGAACAGATACGCAGTATTTT

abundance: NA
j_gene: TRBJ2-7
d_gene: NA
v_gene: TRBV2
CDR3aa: CAIGRNEQYF
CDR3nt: TGTGCCATCGGACGGAATGAGCAGTACTTC

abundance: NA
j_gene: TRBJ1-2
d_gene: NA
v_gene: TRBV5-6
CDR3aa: CASSLSQDYGYTF
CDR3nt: TGTGCCAGCAGCTTGTCGCAGGACTATGGCTACACCTTC

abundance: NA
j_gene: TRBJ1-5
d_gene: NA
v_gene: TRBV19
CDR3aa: CASSSSGIGNQPQHF
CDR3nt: TGTGCCAGTAGTAGTTCGGGGATAGGCAATCAGCCCCAGCATTTT

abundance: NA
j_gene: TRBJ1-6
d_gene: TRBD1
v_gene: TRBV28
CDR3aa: CASSQIGQGRSPLHF
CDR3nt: TGTGCCAGCAGCCAAATCGGACAGGGGAGGTCACCCCTCCACTTT

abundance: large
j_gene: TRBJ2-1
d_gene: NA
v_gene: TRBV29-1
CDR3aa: CSVELSLLANEQFF
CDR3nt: TGCAGCGTTGAACTATCCCTACTGGCAAATGAGCAGTTCTTC

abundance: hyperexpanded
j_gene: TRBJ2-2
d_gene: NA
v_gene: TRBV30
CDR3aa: CAWSPRGWDTGELFF
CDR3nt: TGTGCCTGGAGTCCCCGTGGGTGGGACACCGGGGAGCTGTTTTTT

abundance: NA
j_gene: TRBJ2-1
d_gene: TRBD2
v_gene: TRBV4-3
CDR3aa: CASSRLLGGGMDEQFF
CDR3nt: TGCGCCAGCAGCCGCTTGCTGGGGGGGGGGATGGATGAGCAGTTCTTC